This paragraph reports one T cell receptor beta chain. The data were produced by immunoSEQ multiplex PCR, yet TCRdb's version contains in-frame clones alone and is incomplete. The sample contains approximately 2.1 million clones, 90% to 95% of which appear only once. The CDR3 runs to 13 residues. Germline assignment: CDR1 GTSNPN and CDR2 SVGIG (reference sequence). The ends were cut back, 4 bases at V and 2 bases at J, with 10 bases in the middle. This record comes from a study of shared clonotypes between healthy human individuals. J is TRBJ2-3 and V is TRBV30; D gene uncertain. The specimen was naive CD4+ T cells from PBMCs. Subset defined: CD45RA+ positively selected. This clonotype originated in a man between 18 and 29 years old in good health. Some clones in this sample may be carry-over from other donors' samples. The CDR3 DNA follows: TGTGCCTGGAATGCCGGTGTCACAGATACGCAGTATTTT. Translating it yields CAWNAGVTDTQYF.